This T cell receptor (beta chain) was sequenced in a study of identical twins. Findings of the study overall: Possibly, invariant MAIT and iNKT cells partly confounded zero-insertion analyses.

From the 5' RACE reads, TCRdb called clonotypes with MiXCR, one entry per CDR3 protein. In the table there are roughly 630,000 distinct CDR3 sequences, around 7.5% of which are singletons. To note about this clonotype: Its cognate antigen is unknown.

Every sampled donor was Caucasian and healthy. The CDR3 totals 14 residues. Trimming removed 4 bases from V and 4 bases from J; junction bases left unmatched: 2. Per germline, CDR1 DFQATT and CDR2 SNEGSKA (reference sequence). These same data were also listed under a study on yellow fever vaccine responses in identical twins.

The sample comprised PBMCs. The chain uses TRBV20-1 and TRBJ2-2; 11 bases align to TRBD1. The TCR comes from a woman younger than 30 in good health. CDR3 in amino acids: CSATGTGGTGELFF. CDR3 nucleotides: TGCAGTGCTACCGGGACAGGGGGCACCGGGGAGCTGTTTTTT.